Included here is one TCR beta chain sequence, with context. The antigen is undetermined. Template for every sorted-subset replicate PCR totaled roughly 210 ng DNA, 25,000 to 30,000 T cell genomes. The assay was immunoSEQ multiplex PCR, and TCRdb's table has in-frame clones only and misses some. The sample has almost 750,000 clones, around 77% seen once. This CDR3 has 11 residues. V dropped 6 bases and J dropped 6 bases, with 10 bases sitting between them. Germline V gene sequence: CDR1 DFQATT, CDR2 SNEGSKA (reference sequence). The sample is drawn from a study of shared clonotypes between healthy human individuals. Findings and caveats of the study: Clonotype sharing among the donors was expected to vary with sequencing depth.

Every contributor of samples was a Caucasian grown-up residing in Nashville, Tennessee. The source is a woman in her twenties or thirties in good health. This chain links TRBV20-1 with TRBJ2-3, with D hard to call. Material for sequencing was memory CD4+ T cells sorted from blood. Subset noted: CD45RA-negative fraction. CDR3 residues: CSAPVGDTQYF. The CDR3 nucleotides are TGCAGTGCCCCCGTTGGGGATACGCAGTATTTT.